The clone carrying this T cell receptor beta chain has a single count. The CDR3 totals 18 residues. J was trimmed by 0 bases and V by 2 bases; bases with no gene match: 10. Looked up from germline, CDR1 is WNHNN and CDR2 is SYGVQD (reference sequence). This entry belongs to a study of cytomegalovirus exposure and HLA in healthy donors. Vbeta (60) and Jbeta (13) primers were used in the PCR. Repertoires were generated with immunoSEQ multiplex PCR, while TCRdb's copy carries only in-frame clones and drops some. The table includes some 130,000 clones, around three quarters detected once. This TCR was recovered from a woman aged 60-75 years in good health and CMV-seropositive. Source material: PBMCs. V usage is TRBV10-1 and J usage is TRBJ2-1; 7 bases agree with TRBD2. The chain's CDR3 is CASSEPGSGFPSYNEQFF. For the CDR3, the DNA is TGCGCCAGCAGTGAGCCGGGTAGCGGGTTCCCCTCCTACAATGAGCAGTTCTTC.